The T cell receptor beta chain described here comes from a study of blood T cell repertoires in COVID-19. V dropped 4 bases and J dropped 4 bases, with 14 bases sitting between them. This CDR3 comprises 14 residues. The germline CDR1 and CDR2 sequences are GTSNPN and SVGIG (reference sequence). Data came from immunoSEQ multiplex PCR; TCRdb stores just in-frame clones and leaves some out. This sample has 150,000 to 200,000 clones, with roughly 87% found just once. The sequence was obtained from a human donor with acute COVID-19. The donor label of this sample is uncertain. The chain carries TRBV30 and TRBJ1-5; D might be TRBD1 (5 bases). The specimen sequenced was PBMCs or T cells enriched from blood (not recorded which). CDR3 in amino acids: CAWTPGGGNQPQHF. The CDR3 region has the DNA TGTGCCTGGACGCCCGGGGGGGGAAATCAGCCCCAGCATTTT. The variable domain in full, completed from reference TRBV30 and TRBJ1-5, reads SQTIHQWPATLVQPVGSPLSLECTVEGTSNPNLYWYRQAAGRGLQLLFYSVGIGQISSEVPQNLSASRPQDRQFILSSKKLLLSDSGFYLCAWTPGGGNQPQHFGDGTRLSIL.